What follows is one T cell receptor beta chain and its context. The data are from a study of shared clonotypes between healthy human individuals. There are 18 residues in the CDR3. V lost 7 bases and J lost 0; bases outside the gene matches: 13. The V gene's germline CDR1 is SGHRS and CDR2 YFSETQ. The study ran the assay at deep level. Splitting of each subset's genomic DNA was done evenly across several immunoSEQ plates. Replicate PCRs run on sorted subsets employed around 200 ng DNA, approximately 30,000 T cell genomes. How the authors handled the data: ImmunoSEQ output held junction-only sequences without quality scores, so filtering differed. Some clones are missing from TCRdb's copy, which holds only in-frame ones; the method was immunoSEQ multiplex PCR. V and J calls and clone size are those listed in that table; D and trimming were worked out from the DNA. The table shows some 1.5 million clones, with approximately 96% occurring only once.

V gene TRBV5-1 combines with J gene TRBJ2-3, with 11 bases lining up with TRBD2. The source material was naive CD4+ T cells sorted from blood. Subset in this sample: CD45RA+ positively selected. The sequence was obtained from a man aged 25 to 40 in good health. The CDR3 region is CASSTGTSGDFSTDTQYF. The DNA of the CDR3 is TGCGCCAGCTCAACCGGGACTAGCGGAGACTTTAGCACAGATACGCAGTATTTT.